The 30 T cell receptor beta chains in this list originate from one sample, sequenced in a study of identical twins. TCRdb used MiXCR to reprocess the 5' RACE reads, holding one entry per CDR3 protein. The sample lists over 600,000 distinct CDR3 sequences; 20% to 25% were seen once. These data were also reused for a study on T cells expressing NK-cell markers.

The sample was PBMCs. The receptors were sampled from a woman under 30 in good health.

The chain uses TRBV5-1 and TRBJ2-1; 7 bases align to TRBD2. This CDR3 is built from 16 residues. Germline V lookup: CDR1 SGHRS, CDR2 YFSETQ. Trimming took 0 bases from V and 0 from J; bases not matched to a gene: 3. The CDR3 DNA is TGCGCCAGCAGCTTGGTGGCGGGGGTCTCCTACAATGAGCAGTTCTTC. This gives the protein CASSLVAGVSYNEQFF.

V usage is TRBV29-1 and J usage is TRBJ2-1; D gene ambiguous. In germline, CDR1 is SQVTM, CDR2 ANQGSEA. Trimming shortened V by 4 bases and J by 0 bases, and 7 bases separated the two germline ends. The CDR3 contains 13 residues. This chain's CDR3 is CSVVAVSYNEQFF. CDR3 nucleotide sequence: TGCAGCGTTGTCGCCGTCTCCTACAATGAGCAGTTCTTC.

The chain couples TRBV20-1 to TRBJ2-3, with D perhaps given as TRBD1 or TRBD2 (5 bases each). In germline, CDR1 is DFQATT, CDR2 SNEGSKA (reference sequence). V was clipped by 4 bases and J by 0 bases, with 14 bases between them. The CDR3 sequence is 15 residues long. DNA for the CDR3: TGCAGTGCTACCGGGACCACTCAAAGCACAGATACGCAGTATTTT. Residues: CSATGTTQSTDTQYF.

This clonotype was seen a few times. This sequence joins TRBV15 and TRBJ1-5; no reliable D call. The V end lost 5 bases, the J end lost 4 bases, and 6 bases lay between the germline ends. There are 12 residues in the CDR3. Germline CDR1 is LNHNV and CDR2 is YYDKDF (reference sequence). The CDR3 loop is CATSLRNQPQHF. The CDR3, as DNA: TGTGCCACCAGCTTACGGAATCAGCCCCAGCATTTT.

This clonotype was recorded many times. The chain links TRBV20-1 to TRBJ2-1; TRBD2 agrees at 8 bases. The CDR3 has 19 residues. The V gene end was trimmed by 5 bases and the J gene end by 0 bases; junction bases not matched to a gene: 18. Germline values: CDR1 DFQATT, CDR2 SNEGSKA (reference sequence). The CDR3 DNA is TGCAGTGCTGGATTGGCGGGGGGTCTCCTTTTGAGCTCCTACAATGAGCAGTTCTTC. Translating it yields CSAGLAGGLLLSSYNEQFF.

DNA for the CDR3: TGCAGTGCTACTCTTACCGGGCGGGGGGGCTACGAGCAGTACTTC. This sequence encodes CSATLTGRGGYEQYF. The chain recombines TRBV20-1 with TRBJ2-7, with 9 bases identical to TRBD2. V trimming: 4 bases; J trimming: 3 bases; junction bases outside the gene matches: 10. The CDR3 loop spans 15 amino acids. Germline lookup yields CDR1 DFQATT and CDR2 SNEGSKA (reference sequence).

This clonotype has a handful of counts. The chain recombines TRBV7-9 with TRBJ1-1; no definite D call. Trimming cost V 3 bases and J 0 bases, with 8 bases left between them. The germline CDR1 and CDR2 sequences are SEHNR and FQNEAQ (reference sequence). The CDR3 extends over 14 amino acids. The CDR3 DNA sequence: TGTGCCAGCAGCTTTACGGAAATGAACACTGAAGCTTTCTTT. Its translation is CASSFTEMNTEAFF. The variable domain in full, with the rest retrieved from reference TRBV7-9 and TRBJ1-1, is DTGVSQNPRHKITKRGQNVTFRCDPISEHNRLYWYRQTLGQGPEFLTYFQNEAQLEKSRLLSDRFSAERPKGSFSTLEIQRTEQGDSAMYLCASSFTEMNTEAFFGQGTRLTVV.

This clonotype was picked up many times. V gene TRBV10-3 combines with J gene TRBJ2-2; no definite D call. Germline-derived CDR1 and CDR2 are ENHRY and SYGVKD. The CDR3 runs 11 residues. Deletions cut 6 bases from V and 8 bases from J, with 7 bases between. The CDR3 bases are TGTGCCATCAGCAGTGGTGGGGAGCTGTTTTTT. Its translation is CAISSGGELFF.

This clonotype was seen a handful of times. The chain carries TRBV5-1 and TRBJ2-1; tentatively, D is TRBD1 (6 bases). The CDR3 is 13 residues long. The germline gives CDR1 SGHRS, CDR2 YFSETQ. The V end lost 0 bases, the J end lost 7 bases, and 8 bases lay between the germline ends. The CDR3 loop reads CASSLGQANEQFF. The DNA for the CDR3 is TGCGCCAGCAGCTTGGGACAGGCTAATGAGCAGTTCTTC.

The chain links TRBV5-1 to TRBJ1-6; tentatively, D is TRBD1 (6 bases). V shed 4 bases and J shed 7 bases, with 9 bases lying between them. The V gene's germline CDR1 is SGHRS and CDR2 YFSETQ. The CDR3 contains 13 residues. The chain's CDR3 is CASSKGENSPLHF. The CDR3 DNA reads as TGCGCCAGCAGCAAGGGGGAGAATTCACCCCTCCACTTT.

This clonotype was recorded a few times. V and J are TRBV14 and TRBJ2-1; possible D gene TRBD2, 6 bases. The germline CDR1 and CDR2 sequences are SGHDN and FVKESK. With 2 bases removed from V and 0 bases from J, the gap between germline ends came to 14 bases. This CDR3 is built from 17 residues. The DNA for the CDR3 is TGTGCCAGCAGCCAACCTACTAGCTACCACTCCTACAATGAGCAGTTCTTC. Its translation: CASSQPTSYHSYNEQFF.

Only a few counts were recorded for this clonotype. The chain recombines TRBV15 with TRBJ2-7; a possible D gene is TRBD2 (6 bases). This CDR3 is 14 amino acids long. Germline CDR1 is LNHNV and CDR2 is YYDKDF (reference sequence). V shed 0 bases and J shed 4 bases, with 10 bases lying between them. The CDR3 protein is CATSRDRRVYEQYF. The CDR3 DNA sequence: TGTGCCACCAGCAGAGATCGGAGGGTGTACGAGCAGTACTTC.

The CDR3 DNA is TGCAGTGCTAGAGAGGGACATGGGTTAACTGAAGCTTTCTTT. Protein product: CSAREGHGLTEAFF. This chain joins TRBV20-1 and TRBJ1-1, with D maybe TRBD1 (6 bases). Germline V gives CDR1 DFQATT, CDR2 SNEGSKA (reference sequence). The CDR3 covers 14 residues. The V gene lost 0 bases and the J gene lost 5 bases, with 13 bases spanning the gap.

The DNA for the CDR3 is TGTGCCAGCACCGACACCCATAGCGGGGTCGTGGATACGCAGTATTTT. This translates into CASTDTHSGVVDTQYF. V and J are TRBV7-9 and TRBJ2-3; TRBD2 agrees at 8 bases. The CDR3 consists of 16 residues. Per the germline V gene, CDR1 is SEHNR and CDR2 is FQNEAQ (reference sequence). V shed 7 bases and J 6 bases; nucleotides not matched to a gene: 15.

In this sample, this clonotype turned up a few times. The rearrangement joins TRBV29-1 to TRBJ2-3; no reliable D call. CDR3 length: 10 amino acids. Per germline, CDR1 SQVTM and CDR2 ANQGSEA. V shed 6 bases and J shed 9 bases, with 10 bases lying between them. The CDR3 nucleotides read TGCAGCGTCGATACTCTCACGCAGTATTTT. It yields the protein CSVDTLTQYF.

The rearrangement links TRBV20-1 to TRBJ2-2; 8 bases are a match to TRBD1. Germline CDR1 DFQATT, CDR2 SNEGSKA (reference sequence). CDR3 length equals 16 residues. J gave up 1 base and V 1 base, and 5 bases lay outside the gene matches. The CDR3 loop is CSARALGQGNTGELFF. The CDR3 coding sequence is TGCAGTGCTAGAGCTTTAGGACAGGGGAACACCGGGGAGCTGTTTTTT.

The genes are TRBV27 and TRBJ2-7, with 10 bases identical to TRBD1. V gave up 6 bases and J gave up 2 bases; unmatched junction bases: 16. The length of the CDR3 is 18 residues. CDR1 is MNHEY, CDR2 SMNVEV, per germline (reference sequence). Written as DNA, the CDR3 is TGTGCCAGCAGCACCCTCGATAGGACAGGGGGGGAACCCTACGAGCAGTACTTC. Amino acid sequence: CASSTLDRTGGEPYEQYF.

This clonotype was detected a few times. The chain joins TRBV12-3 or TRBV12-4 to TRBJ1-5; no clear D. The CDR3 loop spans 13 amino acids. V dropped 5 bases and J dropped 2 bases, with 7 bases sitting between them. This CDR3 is CASSENGNQPQHF. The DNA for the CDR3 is TGTGCCAGCAGTGAAAATGGCAATCAGCCCCAGCATTTT.

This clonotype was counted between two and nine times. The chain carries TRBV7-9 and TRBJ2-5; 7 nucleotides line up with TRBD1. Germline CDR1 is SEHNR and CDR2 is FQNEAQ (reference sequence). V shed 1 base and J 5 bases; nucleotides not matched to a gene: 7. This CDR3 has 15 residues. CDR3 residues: CASSLVPQGSETQYF. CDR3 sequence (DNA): TGTGCCAGCAGCTTAGTTCCACAGGGGAGTGAGACCCAGTACTTC.

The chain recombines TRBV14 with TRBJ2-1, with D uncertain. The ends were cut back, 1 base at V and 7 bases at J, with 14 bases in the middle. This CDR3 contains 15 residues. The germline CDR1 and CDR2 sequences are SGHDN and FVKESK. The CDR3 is CASSQASTAWNEQFF. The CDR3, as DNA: TGTGCCAGCAGCCAAGCTTCTACAGCTTGGAATGAGCAGTTCTTC.

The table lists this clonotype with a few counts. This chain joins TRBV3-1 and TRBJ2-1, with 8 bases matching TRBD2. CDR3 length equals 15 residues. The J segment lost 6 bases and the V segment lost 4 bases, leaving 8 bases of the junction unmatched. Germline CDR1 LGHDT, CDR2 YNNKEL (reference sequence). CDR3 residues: CASSPLSGGPNEQFF. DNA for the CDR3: TGTGCCAGCAGCCCGCTCTCGGGGGGGCCCAATGAGCAGTTCTTC.

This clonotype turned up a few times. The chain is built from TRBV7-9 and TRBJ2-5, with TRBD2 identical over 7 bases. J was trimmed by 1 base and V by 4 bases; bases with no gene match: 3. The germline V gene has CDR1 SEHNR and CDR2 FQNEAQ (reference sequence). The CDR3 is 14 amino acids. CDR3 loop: CASSYSSGQETQYF. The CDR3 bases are TGTGCCAGCAGCTACTCTAGCGGCCAAGAGACCCAGTACTTC.

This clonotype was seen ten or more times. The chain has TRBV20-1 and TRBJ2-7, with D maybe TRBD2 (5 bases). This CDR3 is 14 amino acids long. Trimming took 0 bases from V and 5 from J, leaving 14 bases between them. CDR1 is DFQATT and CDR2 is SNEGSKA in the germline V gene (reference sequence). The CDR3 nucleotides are TGCAGTGCTAGAGATGTAGGGTCGGGGAACGAGCAGTACTTC. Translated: CSARDVGSGNEQYF.

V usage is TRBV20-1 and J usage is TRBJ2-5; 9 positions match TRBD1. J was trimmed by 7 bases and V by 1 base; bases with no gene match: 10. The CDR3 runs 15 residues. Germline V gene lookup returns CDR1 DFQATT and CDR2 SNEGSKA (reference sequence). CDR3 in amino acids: CSARVLGQGTGTQYF. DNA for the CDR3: TGCAGTGCTAGAGTTTTGGGACAGGGTACAGGGACCCAGTACTTC.

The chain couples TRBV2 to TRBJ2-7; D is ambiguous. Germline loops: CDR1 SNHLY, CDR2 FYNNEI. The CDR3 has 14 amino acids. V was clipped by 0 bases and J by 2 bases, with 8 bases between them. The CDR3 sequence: CASSEAIYPYEQYF. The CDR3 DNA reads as TGTGCCAGCAGTGAAGCCATTTACCCCTACGAGCAGTACTTC.

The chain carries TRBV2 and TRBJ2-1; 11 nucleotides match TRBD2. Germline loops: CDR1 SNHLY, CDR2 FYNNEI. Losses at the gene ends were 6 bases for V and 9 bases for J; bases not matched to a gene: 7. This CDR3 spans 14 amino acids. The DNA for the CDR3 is TGTGCCAGCAGAGTAGCGGGAGGGCCCGCTGAGCAGTTCTTC. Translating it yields CASRVAGGPAEQFF.

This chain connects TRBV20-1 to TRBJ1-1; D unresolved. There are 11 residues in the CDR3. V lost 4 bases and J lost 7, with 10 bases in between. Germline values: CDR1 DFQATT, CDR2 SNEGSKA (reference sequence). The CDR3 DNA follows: TGCAGTGCTACCCAGGTGGATGAAGCTTTCTTT. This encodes CSATQVDEAFF.

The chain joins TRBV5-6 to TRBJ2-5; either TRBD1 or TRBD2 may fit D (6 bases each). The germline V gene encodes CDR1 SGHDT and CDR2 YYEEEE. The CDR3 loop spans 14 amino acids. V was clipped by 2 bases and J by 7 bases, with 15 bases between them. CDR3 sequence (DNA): TGTGCCAGCAGCTTAGGGGGGCCGTGGGGGACCCAGTACTTC. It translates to CASSLGGPWGTQYF.

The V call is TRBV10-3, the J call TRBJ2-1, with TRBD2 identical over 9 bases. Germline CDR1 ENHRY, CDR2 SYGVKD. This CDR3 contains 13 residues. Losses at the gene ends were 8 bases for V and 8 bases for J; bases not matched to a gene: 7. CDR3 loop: CAIFAGGGDEQFF. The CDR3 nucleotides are TGTGCCATCTTCGCGGGAGGGGGTGATGAGCAGTTCTTC.

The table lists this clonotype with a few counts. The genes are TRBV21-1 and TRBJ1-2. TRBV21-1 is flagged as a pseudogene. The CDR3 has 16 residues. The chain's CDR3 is CASSKARKLANYGYTF. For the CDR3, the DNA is TGTGCCAGCAGCAAAGCGCGGAAGTTAGCTAACTATGGCTACACCTTC.